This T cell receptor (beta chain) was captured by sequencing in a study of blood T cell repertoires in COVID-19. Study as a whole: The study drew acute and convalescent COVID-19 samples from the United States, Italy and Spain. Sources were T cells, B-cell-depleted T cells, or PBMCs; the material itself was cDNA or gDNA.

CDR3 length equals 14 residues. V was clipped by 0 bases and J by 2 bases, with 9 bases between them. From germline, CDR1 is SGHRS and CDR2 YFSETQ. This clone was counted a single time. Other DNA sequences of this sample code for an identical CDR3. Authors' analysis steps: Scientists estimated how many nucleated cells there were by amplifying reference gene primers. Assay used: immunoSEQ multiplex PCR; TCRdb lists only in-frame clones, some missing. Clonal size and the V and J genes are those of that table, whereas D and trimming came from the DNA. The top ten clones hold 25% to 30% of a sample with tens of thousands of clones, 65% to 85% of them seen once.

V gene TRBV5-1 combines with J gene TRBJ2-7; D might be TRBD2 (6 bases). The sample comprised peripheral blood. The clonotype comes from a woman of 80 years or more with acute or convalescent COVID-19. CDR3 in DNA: TGCGCCAGCAGCTTGGCCGGGGGAGCCTACGAGCAGTACTTC. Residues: CASSLAGGAYEQYF.